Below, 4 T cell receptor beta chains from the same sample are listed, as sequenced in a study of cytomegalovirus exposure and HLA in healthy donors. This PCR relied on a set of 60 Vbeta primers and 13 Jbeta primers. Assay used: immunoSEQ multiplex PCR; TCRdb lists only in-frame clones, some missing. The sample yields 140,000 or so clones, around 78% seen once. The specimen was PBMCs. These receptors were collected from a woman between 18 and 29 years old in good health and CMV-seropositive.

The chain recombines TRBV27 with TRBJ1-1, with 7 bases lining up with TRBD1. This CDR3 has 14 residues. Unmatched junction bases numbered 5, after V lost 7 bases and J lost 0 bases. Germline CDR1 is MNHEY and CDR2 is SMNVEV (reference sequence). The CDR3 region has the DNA TGTGCCAGCACTCGACAGGGAGTGAACACTGAAGCTTTCTTT. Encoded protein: CASTRQGVNTEAFF.

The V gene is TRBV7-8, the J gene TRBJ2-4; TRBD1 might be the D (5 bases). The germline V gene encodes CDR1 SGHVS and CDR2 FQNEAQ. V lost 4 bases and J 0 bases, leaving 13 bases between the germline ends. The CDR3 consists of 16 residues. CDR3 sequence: CASSSARVLAKNIQYF. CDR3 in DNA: TGTGCCAGCAGCTCGGCCAGGGTACTAGCCAAAAACATTCAGTACTTC.

The CDR3 nucleotides are TGTGCCATCAAGGGACTAGCGGGGCGAACCGGGGAGCTGTTTTTT. Amino acids: CAIKGLAGRTGELFF. The chain recombines TRBV6-1 with TRBJ2-2, with 13 bases lining up with TRBD2. After removal of 10 bases from V and 5 bases from J, the junction contained 7 bases not matched to a gene. CDR1 is MNHNS and CDR2 is SASEGT in the germline V gene. The CDR3 spans 15 residues.

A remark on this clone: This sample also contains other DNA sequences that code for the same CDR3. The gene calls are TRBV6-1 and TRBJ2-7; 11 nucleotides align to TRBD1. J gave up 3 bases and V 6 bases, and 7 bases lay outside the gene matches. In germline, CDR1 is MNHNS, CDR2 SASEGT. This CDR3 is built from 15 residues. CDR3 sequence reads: CASSPIGTGGYEQYF. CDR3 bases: TGTGCCAGCAGCCCGATTGGGACAGGGGGCTACGAGCAGTACTTC.